One and the same sample provided the 2 T cell receptor beta chains below, sequenced in a study of shared clonotypes between healthy human individuals. Profiling relied on immunoSEQ multiplex PCR, and the TCRdb table lists in-frame clones only, not all of them. The sample lists roughly 2.4 million clones; approximately 96% were seen once. The sequencing input was naive CD4+ T cells sorted from blood. Specified subset: CD45RA+ positively selected. These receptors were obtained from a man between 18 and 29 years old in good health.

The rearrangement links TRBV6-4 to TRBJ2-7; D may be TRBD1 (6 bases). This CDR3 has 12 residues. Germline-derived CDR1 and CDR2 are MRHNA and SNTAGT. V was shortened by 9 bases and J by 2 bases, with 11 bases between the two germline ends. The CDR3 DNA follows: TGTGCCAGGAGGACAGATCCCTACGAGCAGTACTTC. Protein sequence: CARRTDPYEQYF.

This chain uses TRBV5-1 with TRBJ2-5, with a weak D call TRBD2 (6 bases). The CDR3 is 15 residues long. From germline, CDR1 is SGHRS and CDR2 YFSETQ. Deletions cut 4 bases from V and 0 bases from J, with 13 bases between. The CDR3 sequence is CASSGGDRYQETQYF. Written as DNA, the CDR3 is TGCGCCAGCAGCGGAGGGGACCGCTACCAAGAGACCCAGTACTTC.